The source of this T cell receptor (beta chain) is a study of T cell responses to AZD1222 COVID-19 vaccine. Study observations and caveats: Vaccine-associated CD4 TCRs ranged over spike, dominating at 160-218 and 743-854.

As regards this clone: Its antigen is still unknown.

The table came from immunoSEQ multiplex PCR; TCRdb's copy has only in-frame clones and leaves some out. The table includes about 75,000 clones, 70% to 90% detected once. Trimming shortened V by 6 bases and J by 5 bases, and 15 bases separated the two germline ends. Germline V gene data show CDR1 as MNHEY and CDR2 as SVGAGI. The CDR3 length is 14 residues. The source of this sequence is an adult who received the MenACWY meningococcal vaccine as a control. The source material was peripheral blood, sampled 28 days after the second dose of the MenACWY control vaccine. The chain couples TRBV6-5 to TRBJ2-3, with TRBD2 as a possible D gene (5 bases). As DNA, the CDR3 is TGTGCCAGCAGCGCACGGGATCCAATAGATACGCAGTATTTT. It yields the protein CASSARDPIDTQYF.